This TCR beta chain came from a study of T cell responses to AZD1222 COVID-19 vaccine. Study observations and caveats: The study found vaccine-associated CD4 TCRs spanning spike, dominant at 160-218 and 743-854. Clonal diversity may have been underestimated, and the donors were mostly white British, with more females than males. At baseline, just 5 or 6 AZD1222 recipients tested seropositive.

Germline CDR1 is MGHRA and CDR2 is YSYEKL. CDR3 size: 15 residues. Trimming cost V 1 base and J 8 bases; bases outside gene matches: 10. As for this clone: Its antigen is unknown.

Data came from immunoSEQ multiplex PCR; TCRdb stores just in-frame clones and leaves some out. The repertoire has over 95,000 clones, around nine tenths of them found once; the top ten carry around 10%. The chain has TRBV4-1 and TRBJ1-2; 7 positions match TRBD1. The sequence was collected from an adult in good health. Sequenced material: peripheral blood, taken on day 0 of AZD1222 vaccination. CDR3 DNA sequence: TGCGCCAGCAGCCAAGGGGCAGGGGGTTTGGGAGGCTACACCTTC. Its translation is CASSQGAGGLGGYTF.